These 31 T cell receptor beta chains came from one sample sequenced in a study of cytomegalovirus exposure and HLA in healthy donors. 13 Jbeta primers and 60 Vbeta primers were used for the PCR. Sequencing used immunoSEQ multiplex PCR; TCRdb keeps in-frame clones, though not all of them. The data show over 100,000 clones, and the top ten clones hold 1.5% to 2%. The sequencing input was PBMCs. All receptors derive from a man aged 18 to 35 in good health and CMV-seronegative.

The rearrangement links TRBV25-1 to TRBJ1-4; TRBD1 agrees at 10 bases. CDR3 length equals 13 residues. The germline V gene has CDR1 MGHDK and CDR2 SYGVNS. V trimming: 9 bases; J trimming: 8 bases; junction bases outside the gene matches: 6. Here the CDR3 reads CASGDRGKEKLFF. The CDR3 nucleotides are TGTGCCAGTGGGGACAGGGGAAAGGAAAAACTGTTTTTT. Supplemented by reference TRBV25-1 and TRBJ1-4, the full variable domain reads EADIYQTPRYLVIGTGKKITLECSQTMGHDKMYWYQQDPGMELHLIHYSYGVNSTEKGDLSSESTVSRIRTEHFPLTLESARPSHTSQYLCASGDRGKEKLFFGSGTQLSVL.

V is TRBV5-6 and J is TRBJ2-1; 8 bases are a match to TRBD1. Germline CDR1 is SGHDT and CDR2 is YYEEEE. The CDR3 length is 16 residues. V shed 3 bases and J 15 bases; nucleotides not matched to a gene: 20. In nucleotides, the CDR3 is TGTGCCAGCAGCTCGGTTACCAGGACAGGGAGGCTCGGGGGGTTCTTC. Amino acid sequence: CASSSVTRTGRLGGFF.

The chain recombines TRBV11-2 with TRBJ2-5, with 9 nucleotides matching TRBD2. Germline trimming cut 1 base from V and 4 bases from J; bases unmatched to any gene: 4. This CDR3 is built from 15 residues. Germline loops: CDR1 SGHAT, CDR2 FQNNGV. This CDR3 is CASSLGGGRGETQYF. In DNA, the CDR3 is TGTGCCAGCAGCTTAGGGGGCGGGAGGGGAGAGACCCAGTACTTC. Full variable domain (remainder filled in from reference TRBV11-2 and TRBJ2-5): EAGVAQSPRYKIIEKRQSVAFWCNPISGHATLYWYQQILGQGPKLLIQFQNNGVVDDSQLPKDRFSAERLKGVDSTLKIQPAKLEDSAVYLCASSLGGGRGETQYFGPGTRLLVL.

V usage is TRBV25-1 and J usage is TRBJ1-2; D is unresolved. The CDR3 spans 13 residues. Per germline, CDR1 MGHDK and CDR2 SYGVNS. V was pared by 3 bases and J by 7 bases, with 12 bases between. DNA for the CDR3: TGTGCCAGCAGTGATAACCCACCTAGTGGCTACACCTTC. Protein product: CASSDNPPSGYTF.

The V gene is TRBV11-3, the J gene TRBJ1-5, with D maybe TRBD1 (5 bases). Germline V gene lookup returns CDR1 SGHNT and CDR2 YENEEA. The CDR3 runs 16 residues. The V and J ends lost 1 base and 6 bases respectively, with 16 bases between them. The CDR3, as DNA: TGTGCCAGCAGCTTAGGGGGGGGATCTCCAAGTCAGCCCCAGCATTTT. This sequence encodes CASSLGGGSPSQPQHF.

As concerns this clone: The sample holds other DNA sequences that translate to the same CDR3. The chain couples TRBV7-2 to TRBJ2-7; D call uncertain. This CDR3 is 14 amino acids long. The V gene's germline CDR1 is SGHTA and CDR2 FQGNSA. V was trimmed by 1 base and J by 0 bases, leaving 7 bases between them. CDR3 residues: CASSLGYSSYEQYF. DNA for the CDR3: TGTGCCAGCAGCTTAGGGTATAGCTCCTACGAGCAGTACTTC. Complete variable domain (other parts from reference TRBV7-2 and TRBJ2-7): GAGVSQSPSNKVTEKGKDVELRCDPISGHTALYWYRQSLGQGLEFLIYFQGNSAPDKSGLPSDRFSAERTGGSVSTLTIQRTQQEDSAVYLCASSLGYSSYEQYFGPGTRLTVT.

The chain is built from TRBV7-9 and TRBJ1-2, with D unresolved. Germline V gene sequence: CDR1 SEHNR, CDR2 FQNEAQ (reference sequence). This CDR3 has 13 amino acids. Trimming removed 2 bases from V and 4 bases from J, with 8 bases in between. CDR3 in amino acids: CASSLSPRYGYTF. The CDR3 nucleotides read TGTGCCAGCAGCTTATCACCGCGCTATGGCTACACCTTC.

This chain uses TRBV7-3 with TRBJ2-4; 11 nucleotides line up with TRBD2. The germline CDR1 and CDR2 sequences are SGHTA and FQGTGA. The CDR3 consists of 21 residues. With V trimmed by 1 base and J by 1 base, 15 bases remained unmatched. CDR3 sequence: CASSLMPSGRSVVSAKNIQYF. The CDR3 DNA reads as TGTGCCAGCAGCTTAATGCCTAGCGGGAGGTCTGTGGTATCGGCCAAAAACATTCAGTACTTC.

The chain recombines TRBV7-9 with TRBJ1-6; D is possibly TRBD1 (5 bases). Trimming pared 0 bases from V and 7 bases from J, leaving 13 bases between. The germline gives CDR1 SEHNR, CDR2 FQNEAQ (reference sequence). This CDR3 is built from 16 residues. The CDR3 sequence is CASSLADSVWNSPLHF. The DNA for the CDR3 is TGTGCCAGCAGCTTAGCCGACAGCGTATGGAATTCACCCCTCCACTTT.

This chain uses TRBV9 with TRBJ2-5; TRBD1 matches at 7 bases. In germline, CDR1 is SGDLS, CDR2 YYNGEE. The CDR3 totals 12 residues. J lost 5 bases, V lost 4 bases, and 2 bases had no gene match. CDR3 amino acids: CASSLTGETQYF. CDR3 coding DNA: TGTGCCAGCAGCTTGACAGGGGAGACCCAGTACTTC.

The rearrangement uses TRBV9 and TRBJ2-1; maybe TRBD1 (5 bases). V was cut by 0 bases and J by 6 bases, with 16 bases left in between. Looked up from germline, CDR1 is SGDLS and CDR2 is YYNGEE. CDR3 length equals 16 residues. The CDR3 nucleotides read TGTGCCAGCAGCGTAGGGGCCAGGGTATCTGGCAATGAGCAGTTCTTC. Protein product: CASSVGARVSGNEQFF.

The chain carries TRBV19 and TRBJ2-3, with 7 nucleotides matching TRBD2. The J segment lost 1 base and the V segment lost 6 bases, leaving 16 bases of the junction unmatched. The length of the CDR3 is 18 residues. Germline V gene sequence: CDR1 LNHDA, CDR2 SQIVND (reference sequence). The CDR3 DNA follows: TGTGCCAGTAGGGGCGTATGGGAGGGGCGAGGGGGCACAGATACGCAGTATTTT. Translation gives CASRGVWEGRGGTDTQYF.

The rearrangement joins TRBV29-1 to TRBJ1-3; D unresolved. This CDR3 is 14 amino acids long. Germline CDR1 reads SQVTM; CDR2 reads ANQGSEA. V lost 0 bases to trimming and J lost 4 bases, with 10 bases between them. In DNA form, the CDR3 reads TGCAGCGTTGAAGACAATTTGAGGGGAAACACCATATATTTT. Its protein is CSVEDNLRGNTIYF.

The CDR3 coding sequence is TGTGCCAGCAGTGGGACTAGCGGGGGGCCCGATGAGCAGTTCTTC. This sequence encodes CASSGTSGGPDEQFF. J is TRBJ2-1 and V is TRBV6-1; the match to TRBD2 covers 14 bases. This CDR3 spans 15 amino acids. With 4 bases clipped from V and 8 bases from J, the junction kept 4 bases outside the gene matches. CDR1 is MNHNS and CDR2 is SASEGT in the germline V gene.

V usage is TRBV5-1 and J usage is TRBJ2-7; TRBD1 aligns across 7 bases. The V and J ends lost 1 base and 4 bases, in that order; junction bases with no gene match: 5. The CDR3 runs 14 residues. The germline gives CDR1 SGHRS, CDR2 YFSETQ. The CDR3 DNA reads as TGCGCCAGCAGCTTGTCATGGGGACAGTACGAGCAGTACTTC. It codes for CASSLSWGQYEQYF.

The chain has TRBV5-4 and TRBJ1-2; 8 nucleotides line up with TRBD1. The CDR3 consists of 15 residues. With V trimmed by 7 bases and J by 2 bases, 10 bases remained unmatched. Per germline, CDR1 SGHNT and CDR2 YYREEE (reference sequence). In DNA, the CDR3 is TGTGCCAGCGGCGGACAGGGCCCCACGAACTATGGCTACACCTTC. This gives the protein CASGGQGPTNYGYTF.

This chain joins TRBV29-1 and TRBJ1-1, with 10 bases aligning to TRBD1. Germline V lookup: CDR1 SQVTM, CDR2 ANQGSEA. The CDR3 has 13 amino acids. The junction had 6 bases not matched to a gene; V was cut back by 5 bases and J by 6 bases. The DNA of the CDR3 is TGCAGCGTTCATTCGGGACAGGGGTCTGAAGCTTTCTTT. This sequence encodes CSVHSGQGSEAFF.

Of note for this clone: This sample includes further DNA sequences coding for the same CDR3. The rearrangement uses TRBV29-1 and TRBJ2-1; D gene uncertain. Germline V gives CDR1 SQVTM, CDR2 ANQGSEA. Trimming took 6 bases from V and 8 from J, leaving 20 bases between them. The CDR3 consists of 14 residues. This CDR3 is CSVEPPSSDDEQFF. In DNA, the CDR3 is TGCAGCGTCGAACCCCCCTCTAGTGACGATGAGCAGTTCTTC.

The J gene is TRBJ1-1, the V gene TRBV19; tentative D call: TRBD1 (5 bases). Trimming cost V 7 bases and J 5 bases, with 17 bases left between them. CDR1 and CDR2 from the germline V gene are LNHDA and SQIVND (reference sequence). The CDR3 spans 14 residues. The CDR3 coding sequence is TGTGCCAGTACCGCCCCAGGGAGGAGGACTGAAGCTTTCTTT. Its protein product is CASTAPGRRTEAFF.

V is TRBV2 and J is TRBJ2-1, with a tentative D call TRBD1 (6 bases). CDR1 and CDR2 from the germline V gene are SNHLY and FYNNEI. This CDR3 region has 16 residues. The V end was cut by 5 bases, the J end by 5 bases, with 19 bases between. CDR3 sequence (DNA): TGTGCCAGCAGTCCCGGGACAACCCAACCAAACAATGAGCAGTTCTTC. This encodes CASSPGTTQPNNEQFF.

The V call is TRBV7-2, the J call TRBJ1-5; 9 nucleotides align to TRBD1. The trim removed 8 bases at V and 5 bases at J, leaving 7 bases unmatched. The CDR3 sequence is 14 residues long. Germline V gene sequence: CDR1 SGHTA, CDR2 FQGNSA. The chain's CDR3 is CASHPGQGYQPQHF. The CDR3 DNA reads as TGTGCCAGCCACCCGGGACAGGGATATCAGCCCCAGCATTTT.

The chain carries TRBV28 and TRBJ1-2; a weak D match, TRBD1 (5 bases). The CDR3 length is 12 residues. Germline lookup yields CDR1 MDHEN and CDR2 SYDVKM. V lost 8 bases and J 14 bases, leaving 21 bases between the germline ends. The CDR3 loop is CASRRDSSTETF. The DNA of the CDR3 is TGTGCCAGCCGCCGCGACAGCTCTACGGAGACCTTC.

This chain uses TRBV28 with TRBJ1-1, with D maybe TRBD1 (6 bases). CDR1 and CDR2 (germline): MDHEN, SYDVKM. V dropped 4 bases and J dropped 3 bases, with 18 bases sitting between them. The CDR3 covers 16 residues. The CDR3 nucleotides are TGTGCCAGCAGTTCAACTCCACAGGGCTTGTACACTGAAGCTTTCTTT. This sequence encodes CASSSTPQGLYTEAFF.

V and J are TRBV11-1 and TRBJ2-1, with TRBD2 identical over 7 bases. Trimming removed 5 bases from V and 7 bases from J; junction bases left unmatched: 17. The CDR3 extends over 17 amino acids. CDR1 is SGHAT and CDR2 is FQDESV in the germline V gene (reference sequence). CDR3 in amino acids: CASSLPGGRIGKNEQFF. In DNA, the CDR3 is TGTGCCAGCAGCCTGCCCGGGGGGAGAATAGGGAAAAATGAGCAGTTCTTC.

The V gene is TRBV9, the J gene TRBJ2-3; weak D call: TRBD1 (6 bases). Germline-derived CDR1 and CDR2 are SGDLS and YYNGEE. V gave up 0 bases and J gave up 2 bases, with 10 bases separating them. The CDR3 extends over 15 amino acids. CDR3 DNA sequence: TGTGCCAGCAGCGTAGTTGGGGGACACACAGATACGCAGTATTTT. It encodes CASSVVGGHTDTQYF.

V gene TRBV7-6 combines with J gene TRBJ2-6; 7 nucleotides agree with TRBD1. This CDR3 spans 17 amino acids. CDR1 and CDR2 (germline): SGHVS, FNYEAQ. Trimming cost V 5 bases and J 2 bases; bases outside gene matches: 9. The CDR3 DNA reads TGTGCCAGCAGCCAATGGGGACAGAGTACTGGGGCCAACGTCCTGACTTTC. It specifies CASSQWGQSTGANVLTF.

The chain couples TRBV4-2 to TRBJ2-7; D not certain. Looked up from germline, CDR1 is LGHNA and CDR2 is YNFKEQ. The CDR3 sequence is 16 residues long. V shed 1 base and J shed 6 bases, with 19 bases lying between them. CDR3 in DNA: TGTGCCAGCAGCCAAGTATTTCAAAACGAGCCGGGCGAGCAGTACTTC. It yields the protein CASSQVFQNEPGEQYF.

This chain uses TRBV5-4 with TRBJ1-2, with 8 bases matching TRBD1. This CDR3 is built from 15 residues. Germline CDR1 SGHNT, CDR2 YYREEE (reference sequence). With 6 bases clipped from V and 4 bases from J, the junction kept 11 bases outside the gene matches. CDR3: CASKLQGAPVYGYTF. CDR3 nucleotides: TGTGCCAGCAAATTGCAGGGGGCACCAGTCTATGGCTACACCTTC.

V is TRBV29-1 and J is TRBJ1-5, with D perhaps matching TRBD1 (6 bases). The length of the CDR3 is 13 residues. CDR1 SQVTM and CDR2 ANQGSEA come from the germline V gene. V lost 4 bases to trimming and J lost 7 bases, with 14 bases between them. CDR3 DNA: TGCAGCGTTGGTGCCAGTCAGGGGCAGCCCCAGCATTTT. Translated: CSVGASQGQPQHF.

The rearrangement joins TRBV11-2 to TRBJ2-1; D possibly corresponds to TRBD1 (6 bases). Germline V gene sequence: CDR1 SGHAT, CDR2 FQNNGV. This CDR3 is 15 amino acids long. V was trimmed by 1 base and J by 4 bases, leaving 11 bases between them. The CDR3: CASSLGAGEYNEQFF. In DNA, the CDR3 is TGTGCCAGCAGCTTAGGGGCAGGGGAATACAATGAGCAGTTCTTC. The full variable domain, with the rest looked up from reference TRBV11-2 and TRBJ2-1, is EAGVAQSPRYKIIEKRQSVAFWCNPISGHATLYWYQQILGQGPKLLIQFQNNGVVDDSQLPKDRFSAERLKGVDSTLKIQPAKLEDSAVYLCASSLGAGEYNEQFFGPGTRLTVL.

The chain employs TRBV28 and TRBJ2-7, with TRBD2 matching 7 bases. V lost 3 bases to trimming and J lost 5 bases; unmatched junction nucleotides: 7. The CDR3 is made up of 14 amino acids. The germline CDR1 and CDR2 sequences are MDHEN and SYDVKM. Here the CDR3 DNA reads TGTGCCAGCAGTTTGGTCGGGAGGATCCACGAGCAGTACTTC. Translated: CASSLVGRIHEQYF.